The entry that follows covers one TCR beta chain sequence. This specimen comes from a study of blood T cell repertoires in COVID-19. Study details: Whether acute or convalescent, the COVID-19 samples came from the United States, Italy and Spain. T cells, B-cell-depleted T cells, or PBMCs supplied cDNA or gDNA.

In the study's own analysis: Amplified reference gene primers provided the basis for estimating nucleated cell counts. Some clones are missing from TCRdb's copy, which holds only in-frame ones; the method was immunoSEQ multiplex PCR. The V and J calls and the clone size are those of that table, but D and trimming were determined from the DNA. The data contain under 140,000 clones, about 79% of them singletons. V was cut by 4 bases and J by 0 bases, with 16 bases left in between. Germline CDR1 reads GTSNPN; CDR2 reads SVGIG (reference sequence). The CDR3 is 16 amino acids. The chain recombines TRBV30 with TRBJ2-1; the D gene is possibly TRBD1 (6 bases). The sample taken for sequencing was peripheral blood. The sequence was collected from a woman at least 80 years old with active or convalescent COVID-19. DNA of the CDR3: TGTGCCTGGAACCGAGGGACAACGAGCTCCTACAATGAGCAGTTCTTC. This sequence encodes CAWNRGTTSSYNEQFF.